The T cell receptor (beta chain) described here comes from a study of regulatory T cells in long-lasting Graves disease. Time point meaning: newly diagnosed GD, antithyroid drugs for less than 3 months. Extracted RNA from PBMCs served as the source of the TCR library. Patients met American Thyroid Association criteria for Graves' disease. CDR1 MNHNS and CDR2 SASEGT come from the germline V gene. The CDR3 is 15 residues long. Deletions cut 8 bases from V and 0 bases from J, with 11 bases between. CDR3 regions were amplified by Arm-PCR using iRepertoire HTBI primers to build TCR beta libraries. MiXCR was run by TCRdb on the multiplex PCR reads, yielding one entry per CDR3 protein. There are hundreds of thousands of distinct CDR3 sequences in the sample; more than 10% occur only once, and roughly 9.3% lies in the top ten. This clonotype showed up many times. These same data were also listed under a study on T cells in Graves' hyperthyroidism and ophthalmopathy.

Sequences were derived from peripheral blood mononuclear cells (PBMCs), sampled at new diagnosis, from a patient treated with antithyroid drugs. This sequence originates from a woman aged 30 to 39 with Graves disease. V is TRBV6-1 and J is TRBJ1-6; D is unresolved. CDR3 sequence: CASGLTSSYNSPLHF. CDR3 coding DNA: TGTGCCAGCGGCTTGACGAGCTCCTATAATTCACCCCTCCACTTT.